What follows are 6 T cell receptor beta chains derived from one specimen sequenced in a study of metastatic and nonmetastatic thyroid tumors. TCRdb re-clonotyped the PCR reads through MiXCR. Counted here are tens of thousands of clones, 10% to 15% occurring once; the ten biggest clones make up approximately 6%. None of the patients had undergone any treatment ahead of thyroid surgery. Sequencing was done on a sample of blood. Every receptor here comes from a male donor with papillary thyroid cancer or a benign thyroid nodule (not recorded which). Some clones in this sample may be carry-over from other donors' samples.

This rearrangement joins TRBV6-1 to TRBJ2-2; TRBD2 aligns across 8 bases. V shed 6 bases and J 5 bases; nucleotides not matched to a gene: 11. This CDR3 spans 16 amino acids. Germline V lookup: CDR1 MNHNS, CDR2 SASEGT. CDR3 coding DNA: TGTGCCAGCAGCCAACAAAGCGGGAGAAGTACCGGGGAGCTGTTTTTT. Its translation: CASSQQSGRSTGELFF.

V usage is TRBV28 and J usage is TRBJ2-7, with 7 bases fitting TRBD2. Germline V gene lookup returns CDR1 MDHEN and CDR2 SYDVKM. V shed 2 bases, J shed 2 bases, and the junction held 6 bases outside the gene matches. This CDR3 region has 15 residues. Here the CDR3 DNA reads TGTGCCAGCAGTTTAGGGCGGGAGCTCCCCTACGAGCAGTACTTC. This gives the protein CASSLGRELPYEQYF.

This clone is medium-sized in the sample. CDR3 in amino acids: CASSLTLREQFF. CDR3 coding DNA: TGTGCCAGCAGTTTAACCTTGCGTGAGCAGTTCTTC. The chain carries TRBV27 and TRBJ2-1, with D hard to call. V was cut by 2 bases and J by 9 bases, with 8 bases left in between. The CDR3 covers 12 residues. Germline V CDR1 and CDR2: MNHEY, SMNVEV (reference sequence).

J is TRBJ1-1 and V is TRBV5-1, with D unresolved. This CDR3 has 16 residues. V was pared by 3 bases and J by 6 bases, with 21 bases between. Germline V CDR1 and CDR2: SGHRS, YFSETQ. DNA for the CDR3: TGCGCCAGCAGCTACTGTGGAGCAAGGGCTGGGGCTGAAGCTTTCTTT. Residues: CASSYCGARAGAEAFF.

This clone is medium-sized within its sample. V and J are TRBV27 and TRBJ1-2; 7 bases are shared with TRBD1. In germline, CDR1 is MNHEY, CDR2 SMNVEV (reference sequence). The CDR3 covers 15 residues. J gave up 5 bases and V 4 bases, and 10 bases lay outside the gene matches. CDR3 in DNA: TGTGCCAGCAGTTGGTCAGACAGGGACGAATATGGCTACACCTTC. Translation gives CASSWSDRDEYGYTF.

This clone is labeled medium-sized. This chain joins TRBV6-6 and TRBJ1-5; D call uncertain. The CDR3 loop spans 15 amino acids. CDR1 MNHNY and CDR2 SVGAGI come from the germline V gene (reference sequence). Trimming removed 2 bases at V and 1 base at J, with 9 bases between. The CDR3 is CASSYRGESNQPQHF. The CDR3 nucleotides read TGTGCCAGCAGTTACCGGGGAGAGAGCAATCAGCCCCAGCATTTT.